Given below is one T cell receptor beta chain in context. What it binds is unknown. In TCRdb, the reads were re-called with MiXCR into one record per CDR3 protein. The data contain some 400,000 distinct CDR3 sequences, 25% to 40% of them singletons. V dropped 6 bases and J dropped 0 bases, with 17 bases sitting between them. This CDR3 comprises 16 residues. Germline-derived CDR1 and CDR2 are SEHNR and FQNEAQ (reference sequence). The data originate from a study of T cell repertoires in cytomegalovirus infection. Across the whole study: Public signatures in TCR beta pointed to CMV infection and matching HLA type.

Study-level points and caveats: HLA-C-restricted CMV-specific TCR beta clonotypes were dominant in the ex vivo response.

This TCR was sampled from a human donor in good health (CMV status not recorded). Some clones in this sample may be carry-over from other donors' samples. The chain has TRBV7-9 and TRBJ2-5; the D gene is possibly TRBD1 (6 bases). Sequenced input: PBMCs. CDR3: CASSPPARQDQETQYF. The CDR3 DNA reads as TGTGCCAGCAGTCCCCCCGCCCGACAGGACCAAGAGACCCAGTACTTC.